This entry lists 18 T cell receptor beta chains sequenced from one sample in a study of blood T cell repertoires in COVID-19 (TCRdb year 2020). The method behind the library was the immunoSEQ multiplex PCR assay. What TCRdb holds here is the immuneACCESS table cut down to in-frame rearrangements. Part of the clones is not present; checked against another copy, under half of the missing clones reflect an unresolved V gene, and the others are unexplained. The sample has about 300,000 clones on record, 90% to 95% of them singletons. Around 2% of the sample is held by the ten biggest clonotypes. Source material: peripheral blood. These receptor sequences come from a woman in her twenties or thirties with COVID-19, enrolled during active disease.

The chain is built from TRBV5-1 and TRBJ1-1; 7 positions match TRBD1. V shed 4 bases and J 4 bases; nucleotides not matched to a gene: 19. The CDR3 extends over 18 amino acids. Germline V gives CDR1 SGHRS, CDR2 YFSETQ. The CDR3 sequence is CASSPKKTTGSFGTEAFF. The DNA of the CDR3 is TGCGCCAGCAGCCCAAAAAAAACGACAGGGTCGTTCGGCACTGAAGCTTTCTTT.

The chain employs TRBV12-3 or TRBV12-4 and TRBJ2-7; D possibly corresponds to TRBD2 (6 bases). The germline V and J ends were trimmed by 6 bases and 5 bases, with 14 bases remaining between them. The CDR3 is made up of 13 amino acids. The CDR3 sequence is CASSIGGFHEQYF. CDR3 DNA sequence: TGTGCCAGCAGCATAGGAGGGTTCCACGAGCAGTACTTC.

This rearrangement joins TRBV19 to TRBJ1-2; no firm D call. The V end lost 5 bases, the J end lost 0 bases, and 22 bases lay between the germline ends. The germline gives CDR1 LNHDA, CDR2 SQIVND (reference sequence). This CDR3 contains 18 residues. This chain's CDR3 is CASSSYAGSGVPNYGYTF. The CDR3 nucleotides are TGTGCCAGTAGTTCCTACGCGGGATCCGGAGTCCCTAACTATGGCTACACCTTC.

V gene TRBV24-1 combines with J gene TRBJ1-5; D ambiguous. Germline loops: CDR1 KGHDR, CDR2 SFDVKD. With 3 bases removed from V and 4 bases from J, the gap between germline ends came to 3 bases. The CDR3 consists of 12 residues. Here the CDR3 DNA reads TGTGCCACCAGTGATCCAAATCAGCCCCAGCATTTT. It codes for CATSDPNQPQHF.

In nucleotides, the CDR3 is TGTGCCAGCATCCCCTTAACTAGCGAGAGAGTGAGTCCGGGGAATGAGCAGTTCTTC. It codes for CASIPLTSERVSPGNEQFF. This chain joins TRBV28 and TRBJ2-1; 7 bases fit TRBD2. Looked up from germline, CDR1 is MDHEN and CDR2 is SYDVKM. The CDR3 covers 19 residues. The V segment lost 7 bases and the J segment 7 bases; nucleotides outside the gene matches: 25. The full variable domain, completed using reference TRBV28 and TRBJ2-1, is DVKVTQSSRYLVKRTGEKVFLECVQDMDHENMFWYRQDPGLGLRLIYFSYDVKMKEKGDIPEGYSVSREKKERFSLILESASTNQTSMYLCASIPLTSERVSPGNEQFFGPGTRLTVL.

The V call is TRBV30, the J call TRBJ2-2; D is unresolved. With 5 bases removed from V and 6 bases from J, the gap between germline ends came to 7 bases. CDR1 and CDR2 from the germline V gene are GTSNPN and SVGIG (reference sequence). The CDR3 is 11 residues long. DNA for the CDR3: TGTGCCTGGCAGTTTGCCGGGGAGCTGTTTTTT. This translates into CAWQFAGELFF.

The chain couples TRBV19 to TRBJ1-2, with D perhaps TRBD1 (5 bases). Germline V lookup: CDR1 LNHDA, CDR2 SQIVND (reference sequence). This CDR3 comprises 13 residues. Trimming left V 9 bases short and J 4 bases short, with 15 bases between. Here the CDR3 reads CASVGGPAYGYTF. The DNA of the CDR3 is TGTGCCAGCGTCGGGGGACCGGCCTATGGCTACACCTTC. The full variable domain, with the rest looked up from reference TRBV19 and TRBJ1-2, is DGGITQSPKYLFRKEGQNVTLSCEQNLNHDAMYWYRQDPGQGLRLIYYSQIVNDFQKGDIAEGYSVSREKKESFPLTVTSAQKNPTAFYLCASVGGPAYGYTFGSGTRLTVV.

V usage is TRBV3-1 (or the pseudogene TRBV3-2) and J usage is TRBJ1-1; TRBD1 matches at 9 bases. The germline gives CDR1 LGHDT, CDR2 YNNKEL (reference sequence). Trimming cost V 4 bases and J 4 bases; bases outside gene matches: 7. This CDR3 spans 15 amino acids. CDR3 sequence: CASSPTGTGLTEAFF. The CDR3 region has the DNA TGTGCCAGCAGCCCCACTGGGACAGGGCTCACTGAAGCTTTCTTT.

J is TRBJ2-1 and V is TRBV2; 11 positions match TRBD2. Germline CDR1 is SNHLY and CDR2 is FYNNEI. Trimming removed 6 bases from V and 7 bases from J; junction bases left unmatched: 8. The CDR3 runs 15 residues. This CDR3 reads CASRGRLAGINEQFF. The CDR3 coding sequence is TGTGCCAGCAGAGGTAGACTAGCGGGGATTAATGAGCAGTTCTTC. The whole variable domain, filled in from reference TRBV2 and TRBJ2-1, reads EPEVTQTPSHQVTQMGQEVILRCVPISNHLYFYWYRQILGQKVEFLVSFYNNEISEKSEIFDDQFSVERPDGSNFTLKIRSTKLEDSAMYFCASRGRLAGINEQFFGPGTRLTVL.

The J gene is TRBJ2-6, the V gene TRBV5-1, with D tentatively TRBD2 (6 bases). The germline gives CDR1 SGHRS, CDR2 YFSETQ. The CDR3 has 18 amino acids. Trimming shortened V by 1 base and J by 2 bases, and 16 bases separated the two germline ends. CDR3 sequence reads: CASSLSDGSGPGANVLTF. The CDR3 DNA reads TGCGCCAGCAGCTTGAGTGACGGGAGTGGCCCTGGGGCCAACGTCCTGACTTTC.

V is TRBV11-2 and J is TRBJ2-7; D gene ambiguous. The CDR3 is made up of 13 amino acids. In germline, CDR1 is SGHAT, CDR2 FQNNGV. Trimming took 5 bases from V and 2 from J, leaving 10 bases between them. CDR3 sequence (DNA): TGTGCCAGCAGCGTGCGATCCACCTACGAGCAGTACTTC. Amino acid sequence: CASSVRSTYEQYF. The full variable domain, its missing parts supplied by reference TRBV11-2 and TRBJ2-7, is EAGVAQSPRYKIIEKRQSVAFWCNPISGHATLYWYQQILGQGPKLLIQFQNNGVVDDSQLPKDRFSAERLKGVDSTLKIQPAKLEDSAVYLCASSVRSTYEQYFGPGTRLTVT.

The J gene is TRBJ2-2, the V gene TRBV3-1 (or the pseudogene TRBV3-2), with D perhaps matching TRBD1 (6 bases). The CDR3 loop spans 17 amino acids. The V gene lost 5 bases and the J gene lost 2 bases, with 18 bases spanning the gap. Germline V lookup: CDR1 LGHDT, CDR2 YNNKEL (reference sequence). The CDR3: CASSTTTGQSNTGELFF. In nucleotides, the CDR3 is TGTGCCAGCAGCACAACGACTGGACAGAGTAACACCGGGGAGCTGTTTTTT.

The rearrangement joins TRBV6-5 to TRBJ2-7; TRBD1 matches at 7 bases. CDR1 MNHEY and CDR2 SVGAGI come from the germline V gene. Trimming removed 11 bases from V and 1 base from J; junction bases left unmatched: 11. The CDR3 extends over 14 amino acids. CDR3 DNA sequence: TGTGCCTCAGCGTCCGGACAGGCATCCTACGAGCAGTACTTC. It specifies CASASGQASYEQYF.

The genes are TRBV30 and TRBJ1-1; TRBD1 aligns across 7 bases. The CDR3 covers 14 residues. The germline V gene has CDR1 GTSNPN and CDR2 SVGIG (reference sequence). V shed 3 bases, J shed 1 base, and the junction held 5 bases outside the gene matches. The DNA for the CDR3 is TGTGCCTGGAGACCGACAGGGTCGAACACTGAAGCTTTCTTT. As protein: CAWRPTGSNTEAFF.

The chain is built from TRBV29-1 and TRBJ1-2; D may be TRBD1 (6 bases). V lost 6 bases and J lost 2, with 13 bases in between. The CDR3 totals 13 residues. CDR1 SQVTM and CDR2 ANQGSEA come from the germline V gene. The CDR3 sequence is CSVAGTPNYGYTF. The CDR3 DNA reads as TGCAGCGTGGCCGGGACACCAAACTATGGCTACACCTTC.

The V gene is TRBV5-1, the J gene TRBJ1-1; D not certain. Trimming shortened V by 4 bases and J by 0 bases, and 7 bases separated the two germline ends. Germline V gene sequence: CDR1 SGHRS, CDR2 YFSETQ. CDR3 length: 13 amino acids. As DNA, the CDR3 is TGCGCCAGCAGCAGAGAAATGAACACTGAAGCTTTCTTT. It translates to CASSREMNTEAFF. Using reference TRBV5-1 and TRBJ1-1 for the parts outside the CDR3, the full variable domain is KAGVTQTPRYLIKTRGQQVTLSCSPISGHRSVSWYQQTPGQGLQFLFEYFSETQRNKGNFPGRFSGRQFSNSRSEMNVSTLELGDSALYLCASSREMNTEAFFGQGTRLTVV.

The rearrangement links TRBV6-5 to TRBJ2-7, with TRBD2 matching over 10 bases. V was clipped by 7 bases and J by 2 bases; unmatched bases: 8. CDR1 and CDR2 (germline): MNHEY, SVGAGI. The CDR3 sequence is 15 residues long. The CDR3 nucleotides read TGTGCCAGCACCAAAGGAACTAGCGGGACCTACGAGCAGTACTTC. It is translated as CASTKGTSGTYEQYF.

This clone was counted once. V is TRBV30 and J is TRBJ2-1; no firm D call. The CDR3 runs to 11 residues. Germline V gene sequence: CDR1 GTSNPN, CDR2 SVGIG (reference sequence). V lost 0 bases and J 10 bases, leaving 7 bases between the germline ends. The DNA of the CDR3 is TGTGCCTGGAGTGTCGCGCTAGAGCAGTTCTTC. Translation gives CAWSVALEQFF.